A single T cell receptor (beta chain) is shown here with its context. These data come from a study of Ad26.COV2.S vaccination and SARS-CoV-2 variants. Treatment in this sample: 15 to 20 received Ad26.COV2.S at low or high dose, single or two shots; five or six received placebo; per-sample allocation not given. The investigators took samples on day 63 after the first vaccine or placebo injection. The CDR3 has 21 residues. The germline V gene has CDR1 MDHEN and CDR2 SYDVKM. The junction had 17 bases not matched to a gene; V was cut back by 2 bases and J by 0 bases. Assay used: immunoSEQ multiplex PCR; TCRdb lists only in-frame clones, some missing. The table includes approximately 460,000 clones, 70% to 90% detected once.

This receptor was taken from a person between 18 and 65 years old who received the Ad26.COV2.S COVID-19 vaccine or a placebo. The V call is TRBV28, the J call TRBJ2-1, with 9 bases matching TRBD2. The sequenced sample was peripheral blood, obtained in a trial of Ad26.COV2.S vaccine versus placebo. CDR3 region: CASSLIVAGVPHPISYNEQFF. The CDR3 DNA sequence: TGTGCCAGCAGTTTAATTGTAGCGGGAGTACCCCATCCCATCTCCTACAATGAGCAGTTCTTC.